One and the same sample provided the 21 T cell receptor beta chains below, sequenced in a study of T cell repertoires in cytomegalovirus infection. TCRdb re-called the reads with MiXCR, one entry per CDR3 protein. The sample includes about 740,000 distinct CDR3 sequences, 35% to 45% of them seen just once. Sample: PBMCs. Every receptor here comes from a human donor in good health (CMV status not recorded). Some clones in this sample may be carry-over from other donors' samples.

The table lists this clonotype with a few counts. This sequence joins TRBV6-1 and TRBJ1-2; no firm D call. The germline V gene encodes CDR1 MNHNS and CDR2 SASEGT. The CDR3 spans 16 residues. Trimming took 1 base from V and 8 from J, leaving 20 bases between them. CDR3 nucleotides: TGTGCCAGCAGTGAAGTGGAAGGGCGTCCGTCCTGGGGCTACACCTTC. Residues: CASSEVEGRPSWGYTF.

This chain connects TRBV7-6 to TRBJ2-7, with D uncertain. CDR3 length equals 13 residues. The germline V and J ends were trimmed by 5 bases and 3 bases, with 11 bases remaining between them. CDR1 is SGHVS, CDR2 FNYEAQ, per germline. CDR3 in amino acids: CASSPASIYEQYF. The CDR3 nucleotides are TGTGCCAGCAGCCCAGCATCTATCTACGAGCAGTACTTC.

This clonotype was recorded a few times. CDR3 nucleotide sequence: TGTGCCAGCAGTGTCCAGGGAACAGATACGCAGTATTTT. It encodes CASSVQGTDTQYF. V usage is TRBV25-1 and J usage is TRBJ2-3; the D gene is possibly TRBD1 (5 bases). Germline-derived CDR1 and CDR2 are MGHDK and SYGVNS. The CDR3 consists of 13 residues. Trimming shortened V by 4 bases and J by 3 bases, and 8 bases separated the two germline ends.

As regards this clonotype: One junction end does not reproduce the germline sequence, and a read error may be involved. The genes are TRBV24-1 and TRBJ2-1; D not certain. Germline V gene data show CDR1 as KGHDR and CDR2 as SFDVKD. The CDR3 is 14 residues long. The CDR3 here is CATIDNLGYNEQFF. CDR3 in DNA: TGTGCCACCATTGATAATCTAGGGTACAATGAGCAGTTCTTC.

This clonotype was counted only a few times. The chain recombines TRBV6-2 or TRBV6-3 with TRBJ2-1, with TRBD2 identical over 13 bases. This CDR3 is 17 amino acids long. The V gene's germline CDR1 is MNHEY and CDR2 SVGEGT. The trim removed 5 bases at V and 7 bases at J, leaving 11 bases unmatched. CDR3 protein: CASSTPHRLAGGNEQFF. The DNA of the CDR3 is TGTGCCAGCAGTACGCCCCACCGACTAGCGGGGGGAAATGAGCAGTTCTTC.

The chain has TRBV7-2 and TRBJ1-2; weak D call: TRBD1 (5 bases). The V gene's germline CDR1 is SGHTA and CDR2 FQGNSA. The CDR3 spans 15 residues. Deletions cut 5 bases from V and 8 bases from J, with 21 bases between. Written as DNA, the CDR3 is TGTGCCAGCAGCCTCCGGGGGTACGGGTCGGGGGGCTACACCTTC. Translating gives CASSLRGYGSGGYTF.

This clonotype was seen a single time. This chain uses TRBV5-1 with TRBJ2-2; D is perhaps TRBD2 (5 bases). V lost 0 bases and J 9 bases, leaving 6 bases between the germline ends. Per germline, CDR1 SGHRS and CDR2 YFSETQ. This CDR3 is 12 amino acids long. The CDR3: CASSLGRRELFF. CDR3 in DNA: TGCGCCAGCAGCTTGGGGAGGCGGGAGCTGTTTTTT.

The chain is built from TRBV2 and TRBJ1-1, with TRBD1 identical over 9 bases. Germline lookup yields CDR1 SNHLY and CDR2 FYNNEI. The CDR3 consists of 15 residues. The junction had 8 bases not matched to a gene; V was cut back by 2 bases and J by 7 bases. CDR3 sequence (DNA): TGTGCCAGCAGTGAATTTCGGGACAGGGCTAATGAAGCTTTCTTT. Amino acid sequence: CASSEFRDRANEAFF.

The chain uses TRBV28 and TRBJ1-6; D perhaps matches TRBD1 (6 bases). CDR1 is MDHEN and CDR2 is SYDVKM in the germline V gene. V lost 6 bases to trimming and J lost 7 bases, with 16 bases between them. The CDR3 is 15 residues long. CDR3 nucleotides: TGTGCCAGCAGGGGAACCGGGACAACCAATTCACCCCTCCACTTT. It is translated as CASRGTGTTNSPLHF.

This clonotype occurred many times. This chain connects TRBV28 to TRBJ1-3, with D possibly TRBD1 on 5 matching bases. Germline V CDR1 and CDR2: MDHEN, SYDVKM. The length of the CDR3 is 14 residues. V was pared by 5 bases and J by 9 bases, with 17 bases between. The CDR3 DNA reads as TGTGCCAGCAGTCTTACCAGGGCAGGTGCCACCATATATTTT. This codes for CASSLTRAGATIYF.

This clonotype was seen a few times. The V gene is TRBV28, the J gene TRBJ1-1; no clear D gene. With 5 bases removed from V and 2 bases from J, the gap between germline ends came to 9 bases. Germline V lookup: CDR1 MDHEN, CDR2 SYDVKM. CDR3 length: 13 amino acids. CDR3 in DNA: TGTGCCAGCAGTCCCCGCCCTAACACTGAAGCTTTCTTT. Protein sequence: CASSPRPNTEAFF.

The V and J genes are TRBV15 and TRBJ1-4; TRBD1 might be the D (5 bases). CDR1 and CDR2 (germline): LNHNV, YYDKDF (reference sequence). Trimming pared 1 base from V and 3 bases from J, leaving 12 bases between. This CDR3 spans 16 amino acids. The CDR3 DNA is TGTGCCACCAGCAGAGGAAAGCGGGACTCTAATGAAAAACTGTTTTTT. Translated: CATSRGKRDSNEKLFF.

This clonotype was seen more than once but under ten times. This sequence joins TRBV29-1 and TRBJ1-4; D is uncertain. This CDR3 region has 12 residues. Germline-derived CDR1 and CDR2 are SQVTM and ANQGSEA. The V gene lost 6 bases and the J gene lost 8 bases, with 13 bases spanning the gap. CDR3 protein: CSVAGSTEKLFF. In nucleotides, the CDR3 is TGCAGCGTAGCGGGAAGTACGGAAAAACTGTTTTTT. Supplemented by reference TRBV29-1 and TRBJ1-4, the full variable domain reads SAVISQKPSRDICQRGTSLTIQCQVDSQVTMMFWYRQQPGQSLTLIATANQGSEATYESGFVIDKFPISRPNLTFSTLTVSNMSPEDSSIYLCSVAGSTEKLFFGSGTQLSVL.

The V and J genes are TRBV20-1 and TRBJ1-5; no reliable D call. The germline V gene has CDR1 DFQATT and CDR2 SNEGSKA (reference sequence). The CDR3 runs to 18 residues. V was shortened by 2 bases and J by 6 bases, with 26 bases between the two germline ends. The CDR3 protein is CSARRTGGRRGSSQPQHF. The CDR3 DNA follows: TGCAGTGCTAGACGGACCGGCGGACGACGGGGAAGTAGTCAGCCCCAGCATTTT.

This clonotype was counted a single time. The chain uses TRBV20-1 and TRBJ1-6; D not certain. The V and J ends lost 4 bases and 5 bases respectively, with 3 bases between them. This CDR3 is built from 11 residues. Germline CDR1 and CDR2: DFQATT and SNEGSKA (reference sequence). The CDR3 bases are TGCAGTGCTACGGATAATTCACCCCTCCACTTT. Translation gives CSATDNSPLHF.

V usage is TRBV12-3 or TRBV12-4 and J usage is TRBJ1-5; possible D gene TRBD1, 5 bases. The CDR3 is 16 residues long. V lost 4 bases and J lost 1, with 14 bases in between. The CDR3 protein is CASSSGLLGSNQPQHF. In nucleotides, the CDR3 is TGTGCCAGCAGTTCGGGACTTCTAGGAAGCAATCAGCCCCAGCATTTT.

The rearrangement links TRBV3-1 to TRBJ1-1; D gene uncertain. Germline V gives CDR1 LGHDT, CDR2 YNNKEL (reference sequence). This CDR3 is built from 16 residues. V gave up 1 base and J gave up 0 bases, with 12 bases separating them. The CDR3 DNA reads TGTGCCAGCAGCCAAGGGGCCCCGGGAGTGAACACTGAAGCTTTCTTT. As protein: CASSQGAPGVNTEAFF.

There are many counts of this clonotype. This chain uses TRBV7-2 with TRBJ1-1; a weak D match, TRBD1 (6 bases). This CDR3 region has 13 residues. Trimming took 8 bases from V and 1 from J, leaving 11 bases between them. The germline gives CDR1 SGHTA, CDR2 FQGNSA. CDR3 nucleotide sequence: TGTGCCAGCGGTCTCAGGGGGAACACTGAAGCTTTCTTT. Residues: CASGLRGNTEAFF.

This sequence joins TRBV28 and TRBJ2-7; possible D gene TRBD1, 5 bases. Trimming left V 5 bases short and J 3 bases short, with 20 bases between. Germline V gene lookup returns CDR1 MDHEN and CDR2 SYDVKM. The CDR3 extends over 16 amino acids. CDR3 coding DNA: TGTGCCAGCAGTGTTCTATCCAAAACAGGAGTCTACGAGCAGTACTTC. As protein: CASSVLSKTGVYEQYF.

This clonotype was seen many times. The V gene is TRBV7-6, the J gene TRBJ2-5; tentatively, D is TRBD2 (6 bases). Germline V gene lookup returns CDR1 SGHVS and CDR2 FNYEAQ. The CDR3 spans 14 residues. The V end lost 2 bases, the J end lost 2 bases, and 9 bases lay between the germline ends. The CDR3 is CASSLRLGQETQYF. DNA for the CDR3: TGTGCCAGCAGCTTAAGACTAGGACAAGAGACCCAGTACTTC.

Details on this clonotype: Because the CDR3 is missing its conserved closing phenylalanine or tryptophan, this is likely a read error. The chain employs TRBV4-1 and TRBJ1-5; no reliable D call. Germline V CDR1 and CDR2: MGHRA, YSYEKL. The CDR3 is 16 amino acids. V lost 2 bases, J lost 2 bases, and 13 bases lay in between. The CDR3 region is CASSQLGLRGNQPQHC. CDR3 sequence (DNA): TGCGCCAGCAGCCAACTAGGTTTGAGAGGCAATCAGCCCCAGCATTGT.